The 11 T cell receptor beta chains listed next were all sequenced from one sample in a study of graft-versus-host responses after intestinal transplantation (dated by TCRdb to the early 2020s). No antigen is known for these receptors. The time point label corresponds to: cells obtained before transplantation from donor or recipient. The library came from the immunoSEQ multiplex PCR assay. TCRdb retrieved this table from immuneACCESS and kept in-frame rearrangements only. Not all clones are present; in checked studies, unresolved V genes account for under half, and no reason is known for the remainder. This sample is represented by about 100,000 clones; less than 90% of them were singletons. The top ten clones comprise 0.7% to 0.9% of the sample. Sequences were derived from unstimulated CD4+ T cells sorted from spleen or lymph node cells, sampled before intestinal transplant. Every receptor here comes from a human donor who received an intestinal transplant.

This clone came up a few times. This rearrangement joins TRBV2 to TRBJ2-2; 8 nucleotides line up with TRBD1. The length of the CDR3 is 15 residues. The junction had 4 bases not matched to a gene; V was cut back by 4 bases and J by 3 bases. Germline CDR1 is SNHLY and CDR2 is FYNNEI. The CDR3, as DNA: TGTGCCAGCAGTGGGACAGGGTCGGACACCGGGGAGCTGTTTTTT. This sequence encodes CASSGTGSDTGELFF.

For this clone: At one end the junction does not follow the germline gene, possibly because of a read error. The chain has TRBV27 and TRBJ2-6; 7 bases fit TRBD1. The germline V gene has CDR1 MNHEY and CDR2 SMNVEV (reference sequence). This CDR3 region has 19 residues. The CDR3 sequence is CASSLSPGTVGSGANVLTF. In DNA form, the CDR3 reads TGTGCCAGCAGTCTATCCCCAGGGACAGTCGGCTCTGGGGCCAACGTCCTGACTTTC.

The chain has TRBV5-1 and TRBJ2-5; 9 nucleotides match TRBD1. The germline gives CDR1 SGHRS, CDR2 YFSETQ. The CDR3 spans 16 residues. V gave up 4 bases and J gave up 3 bases; unmatched junction bases: 10. CDR3 residues: CASSLGTGNSEETQYF. CDR3 in DNA: TGCGCCAGCAGCCTTGGGACAGGGAATTCAGAAGAGACCCAGTACTTC.

The chain employs TRBV2 and TRBJ2-3, with 11 bases aligning to TRBD2. The germline gives CDR1 SNHLY, CDR2 FYNNEI. V dropped 7 bases and J dropped 4; count of bases not matched to a gene: 10. This CDR3 has 16 residues. As DNA, the CDR3 is TGTGCCAGCACCATACCACTAGCGGGGGTACCAGATACGCAGTATTTT. This gives the protein CASTIPLAGVPDTQYF.

The chain joins TRBV5-5 to TRBJ1-3; no clear D gene. The CDR3 extends over 11 amino acids. The germline V gene has CDR1 SGHKS and CDR2 YYEKEE (reference sequence). Between the trimmed V and J ends, which lost 10 bases and 7 bases, there was a span of 12 bases. In DNA form, the CDR3 reads TGTGCCTGTTCTATCGGGAACACCATATATTTT. It translates to CACSIGNTIYF.

The rearrangement joins TRBV6-4 to TRBJ1-2, with a possible D match to TRBD1 (5 bases). The CDR3 contains 14 residues. Germline V gene lookup returns CDR1 MRHNA and CDR2 SNTAGT. Between the trimmed V and J ends, which lost 5 bases and 4 bases, there was a span of 14 bases. The CDR3, as DNA: TGTGCCAGCAGTAGGGGTGGGGGGACCTATGGCTACACCTTC. Residues: CASSRGGGTYGYTF.

The chain joins TRBV7-6 to TRBJ1-2, with a possible D match to TRBD1 (5 bases). V lost 5 bases to trimming and J lost 4 bases, with 14 bases between them. The CDR3 length is 14 residues. CDR1 is SGHVS, CDR2 FNYEAQ, per germline. CDR3 nucleotides: TGTGCCAGCAGCCAGGACACTGGCCCCTATGGCTACACCTTC. Its translation: CASSQDTGPYGYTF.

The genes are TRBV6-1 and TRBJ2-3; no clear D. Germline CDR1 reads MNHNS; CDR2 reads SASEGT. V lost 2 bases to trimming and J lost 5 bases, with 8 bases between them. This CDR3 has 13 residues. DNA for the CDR3: TGTGCCAGCAGTGAATGGGCGGTAGATACGCAGTATTTT. Translation gives CASSEWAVDTQYF.

The chain employs TRBV6-4 and TRBJ2-1; D remains unclear. This CDR3 is 12 amino acids long. Trimming took 2 bases from V and 10 from J, leaving 9 bases between them. Germline loops: CDR1 MRHNA, CDR2 SNTAGT. This CDR3 reads CASSDVAGEQFF. As DNA, the CDR3 is TGTGCCAGCAGTGACGTCGCCGGCGAGCAGTTCTTC.

As regards this clone: The junction does not match germline at one end; this may be a read error. This chain uses TRBV4-1 with TRBJ2-7; weak D call: TRBD1 (5 bases). The CDR3 loop spans 15 amino acids. Per the germline V gene, CDR1 is MGHRA and CDR2 is YSYEKL. The CDR3: CASSQGQQGHYEQYF. Here the CDR3 DNA reads TGTGCCAGCAGCCAAGGTCAGCAGGGCCACTACGAGCAGTACTTC.

The rearrangement uses TRBV9 and TRBJ2-1; D is perhaps TRBD1 (5 bases). Looked up from germline, CDR1 is SGDLS and CDR2 is YYNGEE. The CDR3 contains 14 residues. Trimming shortened V by 0 bases and J by 3 bases, and 7 bases separated the two germline ends. The DNA for the CDR3 is TGTGCCAGCAGCGTAGCCAGGGACTACAATGAGCAGTTCTTC. It codes for CASSVARDYNEQFF.